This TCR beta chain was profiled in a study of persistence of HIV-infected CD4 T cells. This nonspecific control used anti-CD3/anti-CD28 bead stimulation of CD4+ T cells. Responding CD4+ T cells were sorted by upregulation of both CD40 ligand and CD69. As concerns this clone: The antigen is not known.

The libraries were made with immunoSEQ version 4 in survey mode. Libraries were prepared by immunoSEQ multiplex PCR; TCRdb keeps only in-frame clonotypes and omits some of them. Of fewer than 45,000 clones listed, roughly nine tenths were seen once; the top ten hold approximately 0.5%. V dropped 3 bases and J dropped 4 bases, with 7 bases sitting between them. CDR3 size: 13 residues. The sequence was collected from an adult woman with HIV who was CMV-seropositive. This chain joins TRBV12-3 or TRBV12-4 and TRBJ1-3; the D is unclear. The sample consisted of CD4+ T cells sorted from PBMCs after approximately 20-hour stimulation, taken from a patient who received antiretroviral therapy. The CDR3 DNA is TGTGCCAGCAGTTTGGCCGGGGGAAACACCATATATTTT. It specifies CASSLAGGNTIYF.